This TCR beta chain was found in a study of OX40 agonist ivuxolimab in advanced cancers. In terms of the full investigation: Ivuxolimab, which targeted the costimulatory receptor OX40 (CD134), was an agonistic, fully human IgG2 monoclonal antibody. Intravenous ivuxolimab was administered to patients every 2 weeks at six dose levels: 0.01, 0.1, 0.3, 1.5, 3 and 10 mg/kg. Of the approximately 53 patients in dose escalation, some 20 had hepatocellular carcinoma, approximately 15 had melanoma, 9 had renal cell carcinoma and 9 had head and neck cancer. In the dose-escalation cohort, over 65% of patients were male, and the mean age was about 55 years, with a range of roughly 23 to 85. Prior anti-PD-1, anti-PD-L1 or anti-CTLA-4 therapy was permitted, and checkpoint inhibitors had been received by 40% to 50% of dose-escalation patients. Partial responses occurred in three dose-escalation patients: two with cutaneous melanoma and one with hepatocellular carcinoma. Peripheral TCRbeta sequencing was intended to test whether TCR sequence diversity was altered and clonal T-cell expansion was caused by ivuxolimab. The paper reports the monotherapy dose-escalation portion (N ≈ 50 patients) of the phase I ivuxolimab trial.

Genomic DNA was extracted from sorted cells for sequencing of the TCRbeta CDR3 region. The immunoSEQ Assay was used for sequencing of TCRbeta CDR3 regions. TCRdb took over this immuneACCESS table, retaining in-frame rearrangements with V and J assigned. Such tables are incomplete; in checked studies, under half of the missing clones stem from an unresolved V gene, and the remainder is unexplained. For this sample there are more than 95,000 clones; about 90% appear just once. The ten largest clones take up just under 0.8% of the sample. Worth noting for this clone: Its specific antigen is unknown. The record has no base qualities; no much larger clone is one base away.

General conclusions and limits of the study: After ivuxolimab, CD8+ T cells had more expanded clones than CD4+ T cells on average. At doses of 0.1 to 3.0 mg/kg, clonal expansion of both CD4+ and CD8+ T cells in blood was seen between baseline and week 6. In partial responders in the 0.1-3.0 mg/kg groups, normalized peripheral clonal expansion was found to be among the lowest, especially among CD8+ T cells. Low levels of normalized T-cell clonal expansion were also shown by some nonresponding patients. The antigen specificity of the peripheral T cells that underwent clonal expansion was not determined.

The germline V gene sets CDR1 to ENHRY and CDR2 to SYGVKD. V lost 8 bases and J lost 4 bases; the stretch between them is 11 bases long. Taken from cysteine to phenylalanine, the CDR3 has 13 residues. Only the CDR3 region is kept as DNA, spanning 39 bases read in frame from base 1. Patients with a history of autoimmune disease or receiving systemic immunosuppression were excluded from the trial. In every dose cohort, peripheral blood was drawn for TCR sequencing at baseline, cycle 4 day 1, and cycle 7 day 1. The samples were drawn from a first-in-human, open-label, multicenter phase I dose-escalation trial of ivuxolimab. The trial enrolled adults with locally advanced or metastatic head and neck squamous cell, hepatocellular, melanoma or renal cell carcinoma. Before TCR sequencing, CD4+ T cells and CD8+ T cells from peripheral blood were sorted into separate populations.

Material: CD4+ or CD8+ T cells sorted from blood, obtained in a trial of the OX40 agonist ivuxolimab. The chain uses TRBV10-3 and TRBJ2-2; TRBD1 is a possible D gene, resting on 6 matching bases. The sequence derives from an adult with an advanced solid tumor such as melanoma, head and neck, liver or kidney cancer. The CDR3 reads CAISGQTTGELFF. The DNA sequence is as follows: TGTGCCATCTCTGGACAGACCACCGGGGAGCTGTTTTTT.